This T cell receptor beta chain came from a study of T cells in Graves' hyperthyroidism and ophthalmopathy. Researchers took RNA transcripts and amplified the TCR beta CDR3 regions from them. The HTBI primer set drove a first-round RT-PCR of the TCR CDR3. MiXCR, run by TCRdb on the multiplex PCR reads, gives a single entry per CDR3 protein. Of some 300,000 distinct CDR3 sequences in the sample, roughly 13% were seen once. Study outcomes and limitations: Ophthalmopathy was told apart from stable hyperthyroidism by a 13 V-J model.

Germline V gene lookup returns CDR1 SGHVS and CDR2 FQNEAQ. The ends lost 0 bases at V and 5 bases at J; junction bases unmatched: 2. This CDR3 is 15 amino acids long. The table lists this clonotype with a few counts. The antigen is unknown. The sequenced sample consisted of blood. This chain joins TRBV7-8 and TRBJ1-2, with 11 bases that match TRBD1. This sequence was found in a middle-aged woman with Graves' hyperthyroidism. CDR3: CASSLAGQGVYGYTF. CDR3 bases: TGTGCCAGCAGCTTAGCGGGACAGGGGGTTTATGGCTACACCTTC.